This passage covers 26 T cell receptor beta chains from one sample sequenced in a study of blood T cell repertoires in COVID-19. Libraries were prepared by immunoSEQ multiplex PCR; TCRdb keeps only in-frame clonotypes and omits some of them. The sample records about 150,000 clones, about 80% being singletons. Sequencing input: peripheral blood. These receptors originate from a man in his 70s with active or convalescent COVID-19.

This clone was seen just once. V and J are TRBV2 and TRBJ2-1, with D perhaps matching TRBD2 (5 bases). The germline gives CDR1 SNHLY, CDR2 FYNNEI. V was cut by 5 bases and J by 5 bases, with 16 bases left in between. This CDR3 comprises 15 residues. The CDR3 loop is CASSPPPGSHNEQFF. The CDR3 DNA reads TGTGCCAGCAGTCCACCTCCTGGGAGCCACAATGAGCAGTTCTTC.

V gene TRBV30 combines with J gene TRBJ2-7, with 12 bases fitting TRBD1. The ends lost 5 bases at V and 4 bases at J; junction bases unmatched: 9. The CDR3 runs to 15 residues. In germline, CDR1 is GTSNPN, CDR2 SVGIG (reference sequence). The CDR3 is CAWATRDRGRYEQYF. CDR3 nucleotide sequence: TGTGCCTGGGCGACCCGGGACAGGGGGCGGTACGAGCAGTACTTC.

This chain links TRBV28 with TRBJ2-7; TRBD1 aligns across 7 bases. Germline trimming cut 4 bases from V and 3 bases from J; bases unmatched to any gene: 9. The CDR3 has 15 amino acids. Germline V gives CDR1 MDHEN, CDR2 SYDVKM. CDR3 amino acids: CASSSSDRALYEQYF. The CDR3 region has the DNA TGTGCCAGCAGTTCAAGCGACAGGGCTCTCTACGAGCAGTACTTC.

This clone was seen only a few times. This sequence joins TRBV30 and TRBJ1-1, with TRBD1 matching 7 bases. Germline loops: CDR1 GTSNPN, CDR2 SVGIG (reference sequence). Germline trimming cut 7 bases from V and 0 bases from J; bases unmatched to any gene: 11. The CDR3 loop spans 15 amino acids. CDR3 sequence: CASSPGQPMNTEAFF. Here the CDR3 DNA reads TGTGCCTCCTCGCCGGGACAGCCGATGAACACTGAAGCTTTCTTT.

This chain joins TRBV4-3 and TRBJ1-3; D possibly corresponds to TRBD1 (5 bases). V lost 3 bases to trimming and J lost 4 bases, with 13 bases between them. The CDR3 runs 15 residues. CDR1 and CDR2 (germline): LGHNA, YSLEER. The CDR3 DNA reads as TGCGCCAGCAGCCAGGGCAGGGCGCGAGGAAACACCATATATTTT. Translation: CASSQGRARGNTIYF.

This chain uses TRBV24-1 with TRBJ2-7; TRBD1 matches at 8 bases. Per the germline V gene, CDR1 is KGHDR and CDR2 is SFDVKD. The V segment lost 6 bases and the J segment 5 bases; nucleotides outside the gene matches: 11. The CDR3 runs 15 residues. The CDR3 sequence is CATSSATGGFDEQYF. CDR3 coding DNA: TGTGCCACCAGTTCCGCCACAGGGGGTTTCGACGAGCAGTACTTC.

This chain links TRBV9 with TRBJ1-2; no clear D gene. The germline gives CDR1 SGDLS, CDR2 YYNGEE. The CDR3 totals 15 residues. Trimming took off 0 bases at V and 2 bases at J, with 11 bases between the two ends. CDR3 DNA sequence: TGTGCCAGCAGCGTAGCTATAGGAGCGAACTATGGCTACACCTTC. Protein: CASSVAIGANYGYTF.

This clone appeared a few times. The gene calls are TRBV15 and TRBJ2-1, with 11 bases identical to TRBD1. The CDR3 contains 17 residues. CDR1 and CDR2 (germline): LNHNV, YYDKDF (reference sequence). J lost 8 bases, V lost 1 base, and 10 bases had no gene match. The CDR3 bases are TGTGCCACCAGCAGAGTAGGCCGGGGACAGGGGGACGATGAGCAGTTCTTC. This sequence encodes CATSRVGRGQGDDEQFF.

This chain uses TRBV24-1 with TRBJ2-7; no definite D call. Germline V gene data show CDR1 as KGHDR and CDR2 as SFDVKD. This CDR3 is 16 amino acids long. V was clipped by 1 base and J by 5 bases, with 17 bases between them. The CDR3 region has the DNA TGTGCCACCAGTGATTTATCGAGCGCTAGACCCCACGAGCAGTACTTC. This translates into CATSDLSSARPHEQYF.

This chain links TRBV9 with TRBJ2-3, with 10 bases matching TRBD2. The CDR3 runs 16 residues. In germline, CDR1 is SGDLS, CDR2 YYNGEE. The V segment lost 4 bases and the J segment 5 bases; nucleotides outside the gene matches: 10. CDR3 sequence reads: CASSPASGRSGDTQYF. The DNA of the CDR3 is TGTGCCAGCAGCCCCGCTAGCGGGAGATCTGGAGATACGCAGTATTTT.

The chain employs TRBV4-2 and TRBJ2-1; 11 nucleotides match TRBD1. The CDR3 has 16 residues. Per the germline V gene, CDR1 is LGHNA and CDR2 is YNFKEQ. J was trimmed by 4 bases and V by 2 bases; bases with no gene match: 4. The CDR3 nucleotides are TGTGCCAGCAGCCAACAGGACAGGGGGCGTTACAATGAGCAGTTCTTC. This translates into CASSQQDRGRYNEQFF.

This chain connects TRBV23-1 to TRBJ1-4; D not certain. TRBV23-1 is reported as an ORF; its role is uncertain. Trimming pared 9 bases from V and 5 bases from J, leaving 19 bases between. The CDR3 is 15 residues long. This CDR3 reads CAREACDLENEKLFF. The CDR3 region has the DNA TGCGCCAGGGAGGCTTGCGATCTGGAAAATGAAAAACTGTTTTTT.

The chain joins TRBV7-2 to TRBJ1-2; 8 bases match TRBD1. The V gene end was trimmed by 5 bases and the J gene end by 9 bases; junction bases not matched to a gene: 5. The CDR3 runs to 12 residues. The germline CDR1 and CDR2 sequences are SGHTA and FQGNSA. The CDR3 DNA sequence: TGTGCCAGCAGCACCAGGGGGCCGCGCTACACCTTC. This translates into CASSTRGPRYTF.

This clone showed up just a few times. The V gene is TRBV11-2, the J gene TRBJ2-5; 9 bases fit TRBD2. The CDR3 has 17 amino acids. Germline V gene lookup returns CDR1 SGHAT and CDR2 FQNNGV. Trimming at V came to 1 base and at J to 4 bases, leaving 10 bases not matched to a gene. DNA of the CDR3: TGTGCCAGCAGCTTAGGAGGGCTAGCGGGGACCCGAGAGACCCAGTACTTC. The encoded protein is CASSLGGLAGTRETQYF.

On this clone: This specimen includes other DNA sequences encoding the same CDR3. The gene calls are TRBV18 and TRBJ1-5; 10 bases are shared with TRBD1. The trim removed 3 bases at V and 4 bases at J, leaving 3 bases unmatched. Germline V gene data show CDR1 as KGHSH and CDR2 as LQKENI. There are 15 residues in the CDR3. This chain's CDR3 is CASSPLGQGNQPQHF. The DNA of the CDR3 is TGTGCCAGCTCACCGCTGGGACAGGGGAATCAGCCCCAGCATTTT.

The CDR3: CASSPGLPPFEQYF. CDR3 DNA: TGCGCCAGCAGCCCGGGACTACCTCCCTTTGAGCAGTACTTC. The chain joins TRBV5-1 to TRBJ2-7; 7 positions agree with TRBD2. This CDR3 spans 14 amino acids. Trimming cost V 4 bases and J 7 bases; bases outside gene matches: 11. Germline loops: CDR1 SGHRS, CDR2 YFSETQ.

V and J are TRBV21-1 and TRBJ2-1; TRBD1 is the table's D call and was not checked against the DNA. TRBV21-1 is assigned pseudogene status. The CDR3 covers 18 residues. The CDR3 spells CASSKPGQVKSSYNEQFF. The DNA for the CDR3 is TGTGCCAGCAGCAAGCCGGGACAGGTAAAGAGCTCCTACAATGAGCAGTTCTTC.

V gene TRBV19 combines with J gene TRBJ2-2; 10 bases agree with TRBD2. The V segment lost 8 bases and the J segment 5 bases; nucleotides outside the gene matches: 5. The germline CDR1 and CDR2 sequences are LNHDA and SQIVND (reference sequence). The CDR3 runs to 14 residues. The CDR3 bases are TGTGCCAGTCACAAGCGGGAGGGGACCGGGGAGCTGTTTTTT. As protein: CASHKREGTGELFF.

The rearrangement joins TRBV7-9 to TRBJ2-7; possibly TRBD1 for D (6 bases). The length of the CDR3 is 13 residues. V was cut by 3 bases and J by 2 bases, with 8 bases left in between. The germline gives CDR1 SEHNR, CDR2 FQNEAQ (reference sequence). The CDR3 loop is CASSFGQTYEQYF. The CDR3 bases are TGTGCCAGCAGCTTCGGACAGACCTACGAGCAGTACTTC.

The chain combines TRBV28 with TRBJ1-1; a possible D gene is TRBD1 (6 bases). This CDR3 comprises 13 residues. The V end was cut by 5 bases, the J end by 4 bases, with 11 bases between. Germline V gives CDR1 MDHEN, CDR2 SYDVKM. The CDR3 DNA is TGTGCCAGCAGTCCCCTGGACAGCACTGAAGCTTTCTTT. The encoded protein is CASSPLDSTEAFF.

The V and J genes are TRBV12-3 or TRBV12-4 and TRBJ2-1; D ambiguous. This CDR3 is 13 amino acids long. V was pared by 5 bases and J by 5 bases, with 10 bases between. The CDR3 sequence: CASSPQVHNEQFF. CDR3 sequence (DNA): TGTGCCAGCAGTCCGCAGGTCCACAATGAGCAGTTCTTC.

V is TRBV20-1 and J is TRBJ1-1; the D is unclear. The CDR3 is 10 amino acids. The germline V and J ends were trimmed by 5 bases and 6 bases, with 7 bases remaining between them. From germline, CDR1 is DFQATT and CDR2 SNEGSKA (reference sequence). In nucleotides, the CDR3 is TGCAGTGCTGAGGGCGCTGAAGCTTTCTTT. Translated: CSAEGAEAFF.

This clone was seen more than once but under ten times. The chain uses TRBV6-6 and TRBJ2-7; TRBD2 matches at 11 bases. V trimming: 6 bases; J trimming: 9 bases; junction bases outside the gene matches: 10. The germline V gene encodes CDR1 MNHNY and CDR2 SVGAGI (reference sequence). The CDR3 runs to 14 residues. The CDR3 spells CASRAGLAGSAQYF. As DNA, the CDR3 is TGTGCCAGCAGAGCCGGACTAGCGGGTAGCGCGCAGTACTTC.

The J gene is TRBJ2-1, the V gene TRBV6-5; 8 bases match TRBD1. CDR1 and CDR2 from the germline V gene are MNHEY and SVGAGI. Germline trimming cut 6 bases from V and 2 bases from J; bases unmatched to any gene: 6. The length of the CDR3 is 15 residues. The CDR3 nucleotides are TGTGCCAGCAGACACGACAGGGGACCCTACAATGAGCAGTTCTTC. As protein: CASRHDRGPYNEQFF.

Here the CDR3 DNA reads TGTGCCAGCAGGGGGGCTAGCGGGAAAGGGGGCACAGATACGCAGTATTTT. Translating gives CASRGASGKGGTDTQYF. The V call is TRBV28, the J call TRBJ2-3; 9 bases fit TRBD2. V lost 6 bases and J lost 1; bases outside the gene matches: 11. Germline V CDR1 and CDR2: MDHEN, SYDVKM. The CDR3 is 17 amino acids. The full variable domain, rest sourced from reference TRBV28 and TRBJ2-3, is DVKVTQSSRYLVKRTGEKVFLECVQDMDHENMFWYRQDPGLGLRLIYFSYDVKMKEKGDIPEGYSVSREKKERFSLILESASTNQTSMYLCASRGASGKGGTDTQYFGPGTRLTVL.

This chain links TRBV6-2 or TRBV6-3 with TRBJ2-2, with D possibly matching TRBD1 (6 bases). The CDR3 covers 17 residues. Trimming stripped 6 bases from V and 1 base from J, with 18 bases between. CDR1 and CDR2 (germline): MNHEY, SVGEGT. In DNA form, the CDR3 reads TGTGCCAGCAGCCAGGAAACAGGGAAAGGGAACACCGGGGAGCTGTTTTTT. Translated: CASSQETGKGNTGELFF.